Listed below are T cell receptor beta chains from one sample, sequenced in a study of blood T cell repertoires in COVID-19. Repertoires were generated with immunoSEQ multiplex PCR, while TCRdb's copy carries only in-frame clones and drops some. The sample includes about 110,000 clones, 80% to 90% of them seen just once. The sequenced sample consisted of peripheral blood. Source of these receptors: a woman of 80 years or more with active or convalescent COVID-19. Both conserved end residues are part of each CDR3. A D gene is named only where the DNA matches it firmly. The size field is filled for only some rows; it gives once, few, many or a size class.

v_call	d_call	clone_size	j_call	cdr3_aa	cdr3_nt
TRBV7-2	NA	NA	TRBJ2-7	CASSTAGVYEQYF	TGTGCCAGCAGCACGGCAGGGGTATACGAGCAGTACTTC
TRBV27	NA	NA	TRBJ2-3	CASRSGGLVGTDTQYF	TGTGCCAGCAGGAGCGGAGGTCTAGTCGGCACAGATACGCAGTATTTT
TRBV19	TRBD1	once	TRBJ1-2	CATRQGAINYGYTF	TGTGCCACCCGACAGGGGGCTATTAACTATGGCTACACCTTC
TRBV7-9	TRBD1	NA	TRBJ2-7	CASSPGQNSYEQYF	TGTGCCAGCAGCCCGGGACAGAACTCCTACGAGCAGTACTTC
TRBV5-4	NA	NA	TRBJ2-1	CASVGRRDSYNEQFF	TGTGCCAGCGTCGGTCGGCGGGACTCCTACAATGAGCAGTTCTTC
TRBV29-1	NA	NA	TRBJ2-2	CSVVKLNTGELFF	TGCAGCGTTGTGAAGCTTAACACCGGGGAGCTGTTTTTT
TRBV7-9	NA	once	TRBJ1-1	CASSREQDTEAFF	TGTGCCAGCAGCCGGGAGCAGGACACTGAAGCTTTCTTT
TRBV7-9	NA	NA	TRBJ1-1	CASSLATAAFF	TGTGCCAGCAGCTTAGCGACAGCGGCTTTCTTT
TRBV5-4	TRBD1	NA	TRBJ2-1	CASSFDRDSRHNEQFF	TGTGCCAGCAGCTTTGACCGGGACAGCCGTCACAATGAGCAGTTCTTC
TRBV30	TRBD1	NA	TRBJ2-7	CAWGQGPYEQYF	TGTGCCTGGGGACAGGGGCCCTACGAGCAGTACTTC
TRBV10-3	TRBD2	once	TRBJ2-7	CATGLAGEQYF	TGTGCCACCGGACTAGCGGGCGAGCAGTACTTC
TRBV15	TRBD2	NA	TRBJ2-3	CATSTRTSVYTDTQYF	TGTGCCACCAGCACCCGGACTAGCGTATACACAGATACGCAGTATTTT
TRBV28	TRBD1	NA	TRBJ2-1	CASTRRTGRSYNEQFF	TGTGCCAGCACCCGACGGACAGGACGCTCCTACAATGAGCAGTTCTTC
TRBV5-1	TRBD2	NA	TRBJ2-1	CASSLVGSGGNEQFF	TGCGCCAGCAGCTTGGTTGGTTCGGGGGGGAATGAGCAGTTCTTC
TRBV5-8	TRBD1	NA	TRBJ1-5	CASTQADRERQPQHF	TGTGCCAGCACCCAGGCGGACAGGGAAAGGCAGCCCCAGCATTTT
TRBV19	NA	NA	TRBJ1-4	CASSLTSANEKLFF	TGTGCCAGTAGTCTAACTTCGGCTAATGAAAAACTGTTTTTT
TRBV5-4	TRBD1	NA	TRBJ2-7	CASSLKRTGGFSYEQYF	TGTGCCAGCAGCTTAAAAAGGACAGGGGGCTTCTCCTACGAGCAGTACTTC
TRBV19	NA	NA	TRBJ1-1	CASTYGNGVTEAFF	TGTGCCAGTACCTACGGGAACGGGGTCACTGAAGCTTTCTTT
TRBV10-3	NA	NA	TRBJ1-1	CAISGRLEAFF	TGTGCCATCTCTGGCAGGCTTGAAGCTTTCTTT
TRBV29-1	TRBD2	NA	TRBJ2-7	CSTFSGGASEQYF	TGCAGCACCTTCTCCGGGGGGGCTAGCGAGCAGTACTTC
TRBV4-1	TRBD2	NA	TRBJ2-2	CASSSGLANTGELFF	TGCGCCAGCAGTTCCGGACTAGCGAACACCGGGGAGCTGTTTTTT
TRBV3-1/TRBV3-2	NA	once	TRBJ2-1	CASSQGRGVEQFF	TGTGCCAGCAGCCAAGGCAGGGGAGTGGAGCAGTTCTTC
TRBV19	NA	NA	TRBJ1-1	CASSIRSSGEANTEAFF	TGTGCCAGTAGTATACGGTCCTCAGGGGAAGCGAACACTGAAGCTTTCTTT
TRBV6-5	NA	once	TRBJ2-2	CASRKGTSAPGELFF	TGTGCCAGCAGGAAAGGGACTTCCGCCCCCGGGGAGCTGTTTTTT
TRBV20-1	TRBD1	NA	TRBJ1-2	CSLGGGHGYTF	TGCAGTCTAGGGGGCGGGCATGGCTACACCTTC
TRBV28	NA	NA	TRBJ2-7	CASSLLRGPYEQYF	TGTGCCAGCAGTTTATTGCGCGGCCCCTACGAGCAGTACTTC
TRBV5-1	TRBD1	NA	TRBJ2-3	CASSSRDRGPQSTDTQYF	TGCGCCAGCAGCTCCCGGGACAGGGGACCTCAGAGCACAGATACGCAGTATTTT
TRBV7-6	TRBD1	NA	TRBJ2-5	CASSRGTGIETQYF	TGTGCCAGCAGCCGAGGGACAGGGATTGAGACCCAGTACTTC
TRBV10-3	TRBD2	NA	TRBJ2-5	CAISDPTELAGETQYF	TGTGCCATCAGTGACCCCACCGAACTAGCGGGAGAGACCCAGTACTTC